The next 27 T cell receptor beta chains were all read from a single sample in a study of lymphopenia after photon versus proton radiotherapy. Sequenced by immunoSEQ multiplex PCR; TCRdb stores in-frame clones only, minus some. The sample includes around 20,000 clones, 75% to 95% of them seen just once. The sequences come from peripheral blood, collected from a patient treated with photon-based radiotherapy. The receptors stem from a man in his sixties with pancreatic cancer.

The chain links TRBV9 to TRBJ2-3; the match to TRBD2 covers 7 bases. With 4 bases clipped from V and 2 bases from J, the junction kept 13 bases outside the gene matches. This CDR3 is 17 amino acids long. Germline-derived CDR1 and CDR2 are SGDLS and YYNGEE. The CDR3 protein is CASSSGSSAGYTDTQYF. The CDR3 nucleotides read TGTGCCAGCAGCTCCGGTTCCTCAGCGGGGTACACAGATACGCAGTATTTT.

The chain uses TRBV4-3 and TRBJ2-7; D is undetermined. This CDR3 is 11 amino acids long. Germline assignment: CDR1 LGHNA and CDR2 YSLEER. Trimming took off 0 bases at V and 6 bases at J, with 3 bases between the two ends. The CDR3 here is CASSQEGEQYF. The CDR3 region has the DNA TGCGCCAGCAGCCAAGAGGGCGAGCAGTACTTC.

V usage is TRBV10-3 and J usage is TRBJ2-5; perhaps TRBD2 as D (7 bases). The CDR3 runs to 15 residues. Germline V gene lookup returns CDR1 ENHRY and CDR2 SYGVKD. Trimming cost V 3 bases and J 4 bases, with 15 bases left between them. The CDR3 region has the DNA TGTGCCATCAGTGAAGGGGGGGCCTGGGCAGAGACCCAGTACTTC. It yields the protein CAISEGGAWAETQYF.

In regard to this clone: Other DNA sequences of this sample code for an identical CDR3. The V call is TRBV27, the J call TRBJ1-2; 7 bases fit TRBD1. J lost 10 bases, V lost 4 bases, and 12 bases had no gene match. Germline V CDR1 and CDR2: MNHEY, SMNVEV (reference sequence). The CDR3 has 14 amino acids. DNA of the CDR3: TGTGCCAGCAGTTCGAAAAATCGGGACAGAAACTACACCTTC. This gives the protein CASSSKNRDRNYTF.

This chain connects TRBV30 to TRBJ2-6; D remains unclear. The germline V gene encodes CDR1 GTSNPN and CDR2 SVGIG (reference sequence). Trimming removed 0 bases from V and 0 bases from J, with 15 bases in between. CDR3 length: 18 residues. CDR3: CAWSVLMSGVSGANVLTF. The CDR3 nucleotides are TGTGCCTGGAGTGTATTGATGTCAGGAGTCTCTGGGGCCAACGTCCTGACTTTC.

The chain carries TRBV6-6 and TRBJ2-3, with D tentatively TRBD2 (7 bases). Germline values: CDR1 MNHNY, CDR2 SVGAGI (reference sequence). The CDR3 extends over 12 amino acids. The V end was cut by 8 bases, the J end by 4 bases, with 10 bases between. The CDR3 DNA is TGTGCCAGCGGGGAGGGGGCAGATACGCAGTATTTT. This encodes CASGEGADTQYF.

The chain links TRBV15 to TRBJ1-4; 8 bases fit TRBD1. The ends lost 0 bases at V and 8 bases at J; junction bases unmatched: 5. The CDR3 has 15 residues. Germline CDR1 LNHNV, CDR2 YYDKDF (reference sequence). In nucleotides, the CDR3 is TGTGCCACCAGCAGAGATCGCAGGGGGCAGGAAAAACTGTTTTTT. It codes for CATSRDRRGQEKLFF.

The chain combines TRBV11-2 with TRBJ2-7, with D unclear. Trimming left V 4 bases short and J 0 bases short, with 19 bases between. This CDR3 region has 17 residues. Looked up from germline, CDR1 is SGHAT and CDR2 is FQNNGV. The CDR3 sequence is CASSSNPNPGLSYEQYF. As DNA, the CDR3 is TGTGCCAGCAGCTCGAACCCGAATCCGGGCCTCTCCTACGAGCAGTACTTC.

The chain joins TRBV2 to TRBJ2-1; 9 positions agree with TRBD1. The CDR3 runs 14 residues. Germline V gives CDR1 SNHLY, CDR2 FYNNEI. The junction had 5 bases not matched to a gene; V was cut back by 5 bases and J by 6 bases. CDR3 protein: CASSKDRGGNEQFF. The CDR3 DNA reads TGTGCCAGCAGTAAGGACAGGGGAGGCAATGAGCAGTTCTTC.

The chain carries TRBV6-5 and TRBJ1-2; TRBD1 agrees at 7 bases. The CDR3 runs 15 residues. Germline V gene lookup returns CDR1 MNHEY and CDR2 SVGAGI. V trimming: 6 bases; J trimming: 0 bases; junction bases outside the gene matches: 7. This chain's CDR3 is CASRQDRDANYGYTF. DNA of the CDR3: TGTGCCAGCAGACAAGACAGGGACGCTAACTATGGCTACACCTTC.

This chain connects TRBV5-6 to TRBJ1-6; D uncertain. V was cut by 4 bases and J by 6 bases, with 8 bases left in between. The CDR3 is made up of 13 amino acids. The germline CDR1 and CDR2 sequences are SGHDT and YYEEEE. The CDR3 is CASSLSLNSPLHF. Here the CDR3 DNA reads TGTGCCAGCAGCCTTTCGCTTAATTCACCCCTCCACTTT.

This clone was recorded once. The J gene is TRBJ1-2, the V gene TRBV6-1, with D perhaps TRBD1 (6 bases). V was pared by 4 bases and J by 5 bases, with 17 bases between. The germline CDR1 and CDR2 sequences are MNHNS and SASEGT. This CDR3 contains 15 residues. CDR3 residues: CASSGARGSWYGYTF. For the CDR3, the DNA is TGTGCCAGCAGTGGCGCAAGGGGGAGCTGGTATGGCTACACCTTC.

The V gene is TRBV5-1, the J gene TRBJ1-1; 7 bases line up with TRBD1. This CDR3 comprises 14 residues. Germline values: CDR1 SGHRS, CDR2 YFSETQ. After removal of 4 bases from V and 5 bases from J, the junction contained 8 bases not matched to a gene. The DNA of the CDR3 is TGCGCCAGCAGCCCTACGACAGGGTATACTGAAGCTTTCTTT. Amino acid sequence: CASSPTTGYTEAFF.

This rearrangement joins TRBV6-6 to TRBJ2-7; no clear D. The V and J ends lost 7 bases and 3 bases respectively, with 7 bases between them. This CDR3 is built from 11 residues. In germline, CDR1 is MNHNY, CDR2 SVGAGI (reference sequence). The CDR3 is CASIQNYEQYF. The DNA of the CDR3 is TGTGCCAGCATCCAGAACTACGAGCAGTACTTC.

This chain connects TRBV7-2 to TRBJ2-7, with 12 bases matching TRBD2. The J segment lost 2 bases and the V segment lost 5 bases, leaving 4 bases of the junction unmatched. CDR1 is SGHTA and CDR2 is FQGNSA in the germline V gene. This CDR3 spans 15 amino acids. In DNA form, the CDR3 reads TGTGCCAGCAGCCTCCGGACTAGCGGGACCTACGAGCAGTACTTC. It yields the protein CASSLRTSGTYEQYF.

The genes are TRBV7-7 and TRBJ2-5; TRBD2 matches at 9 bases. This CDR3 is built from 15 residues. Germline lookup yields CDR1 SSHAT and CDR2 FNYEAQ (reference sequence). The ends lost 4 bases at V and 5 bases at J; junction bases unmatched: 8. CDR3 nucleotides: TGTGCCAGCAGCTACCGTAGCGGGGGCGAGGAGACCCAGTACTTC. Its translation is CASSYRSGGEETQYF.

V and J are TRBV7-8 and TRBJ2-1; the D call may be TRBD1 or TRBD2 (6 bases each). Trimming stripped 3 bases from V and 7 bases from J, with 10 bases between. The germline V gene has CDR1 SGHVS and CDR2 FQNEAQ. There are 13 residues in the CDR3. DNA of the CDR3: TGTGCCAGCAGCTTCAGGAGGGGGAATGAGCAGTTCTTC. This encodes CASSFRRGNEQFF.

The genes are TRBV4-2 and TRBJ2-1, with 7 bases fitting TRBD1. The CDR3 extends over 15 amino acids. CDR1 is LGHNA, CDR2 YNFKEQ, per germline. The V and J ends lost 1 base and 9 bases, in that order; junction bases with no gene match: 9. The DNA of the CDR3 is TGTGCCAGCAGCCAAGTGGGTACAGGGGAAGCTGAGCAGTTCTTC. Translating it yields CASSQVGTGEAEQFF.

The gene calls are TRBV6-5 and TRBJ1-2; D not resolved. Trimming took 5 bases from V and 5 from J, leaving 15 bases between them. The CDR3 is made up of 14 amino acids. CDR1 MNHEY and CDR2 SVGAGI come from the germline V gene. CDR3 nucleotide sequence: TGTGCCAGCAGTGCTTTCGGCAGCCTATATGGCTACACCTTC. This codes for CASSAFGSLYGYTF.

This chain links TRBV5-1 with TRBJ1-1; a weak D match, TRBD1 (6 bases). The CDR3 contains 13 residues. Trimming took off 4 bases at V and 9 bases at J, with 16 bases between the two ends. Per the germline V gene, CDR1 is SGHRS and CDR2 is YFSETQ. CDR3 DNA: TGCGCCAGCAGCACACTGGGGGGCAAGAAAGCTTTCTTT. The encoded protein is CASSTLGGKKAFF.

The sample holds one count of this clone. The chain has TRBV5-1 and TRBJ1-1, with 9 positions matching TRBD1. Germline CDR1 and CDR2: SGHRS and YFSETQ. V trimming: 6 bases; J trimming: 1 base; junction bases outside the gene matches: 10. The CDR3 covers 16 residues. The CDR3 DNA reads as TGCGCCAGCACCAGCCTCCCGGGACAGGGGAACACTGAAGCTTTCTTT. Protein product: CASTSLPGQGNTEAFF.

The chain's CDR3 is CASSITSTGSYGYTF. The CDR3 DNA is TGTGCCAGCAGTATAACCTCGACAGGGAGCTATGGCTACACCTTC. The chain has TRBV27 and TRBJ1-2, with 7 bases lining up with TRBD1. The CDR3 spans 15 residues. The germline CDR1 and CDR2 sequences are MNHEY and SMNVEV (reference sequence). With 5 bases clipped from V and 4 bases from J, the junction kept 10 bases outside the gene matches.

The gene calls are TRBV5-1 and TRBJ2-5; 8 bases fit TRBD2. The CDR3 loop spans 15 amino acids. Trimming at V came to 4 bases and at J to 5 bases, leaving 10 bases not matched to a gene. The germline gives CDR1 SGHRS, CDR2 YFSETQ. CDR3 sequence (DNA): TGCGCCAGCAGCAAAGGACTAGCCGGGTTCGAGACCCAGTACTTC. Translation gives CASSKGLAGFETQYF. The full variable domain, rest sourced from reference TRBV5-1 and TRBJ2-5, is KAGVTQTPRYLIKTRGQQVTLSCSPISGHRSVSWYQQTPGQGLQFLFEYFSETQRNKGNFPGRFSGRQFSNSRSEMNVSTLELGDSALYLCASSKGLAGFETQYFGPGTRLLVL.

V usage is TRBV6-5 and J usage is TRBJ1-2; TRBD1 is a possible D gene (5 bases). CDR3 length: 12 residues. CDR1 is MNHEY, CDR2 SVGAGI, per germline. Trimming removed 6 bases at V and 6 bases at J, with 11 bases between. As DNA, the CDR3 is TGTGCCAGCAGCCAGGGAGGGGATGGCTACACCTTC. Residues: CASSQGGDGYTF.

The rearrangement joins TRBV14 to TRBJ1-1, with 8 nucleotides matching TRBD1. Germline V gene lookup returns CDR1 SGHDN and CDR2 FVKESK. CDR3 length: 16 amino acids. Losses at the gene ends were 1 base for V and 4 bases for J; bases not matched to a gene: 8. CDR3 amino acids: CASSQASGRGPTEAFF. The CDR3 DNA is TGTGCCAGCAGCCAAGCCTCGGGCAGGGGGCCCACTGAAGCTTTCTTT.

The chain has TRBV4-2 and TRBJ1-2, with TRBD1 matching 12 bases. V gave up 5 bases and J gave up 2 bases; unmatched junction bases: 12. The CDR3 runs 18 residues. The germline V gene encodes CDR1 LGHNA and CDR2 YNFKEQ. Here the CDR3 reads CASSSLSGQGARNYGYTF. CDR3 sequence (DNA): TGTGCCAGCAGCAGCTTATCGGGACAGGGGGCGCGCAACTATGGCTACACCTTC.

This clone was recorded once. The CDR3 does not end in the conserved phenylalanine or tryptophan, so this is likely a read error. The V gene is TRBV5-8, the J gene TRBJ1-6; TRBD1 is a possible D gene (5 bases). In germline, CDR1 is SGHTS, CDR2 YDEGEE. With 2 bases removed from V and 7 bases from J, the gap between germline ends came to 10 bases. The CDR3 covers 14 residues. This chain's CDR3 is CASSFGRGNSPLHV. Here the CDR3 DNA reads TGTGCCAGCAGCTTCGGGCGGGGGAATTCACCCCTCCACGTT.